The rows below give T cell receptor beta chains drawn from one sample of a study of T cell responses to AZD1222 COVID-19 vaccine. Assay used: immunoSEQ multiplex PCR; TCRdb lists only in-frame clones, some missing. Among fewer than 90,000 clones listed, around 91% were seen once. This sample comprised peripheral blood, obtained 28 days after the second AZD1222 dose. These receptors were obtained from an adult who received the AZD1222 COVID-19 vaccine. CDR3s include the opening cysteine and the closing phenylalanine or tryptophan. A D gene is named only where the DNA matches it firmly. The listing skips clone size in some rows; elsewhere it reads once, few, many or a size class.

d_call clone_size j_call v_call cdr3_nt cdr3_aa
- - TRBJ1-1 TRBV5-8 TGTGCCAGCAGCCGGGACGGGAACACTGAAGCTTTCTTT CASSRDGNTEAFF
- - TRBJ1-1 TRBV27 TGTGCCAGCACTCAGGGGATTGAAGCTTTCTTT CASTQGIEAFF
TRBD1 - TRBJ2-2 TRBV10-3 TGTGCCATCAGTGACCCAGGGGGAAGGCACACCGGGGAGCTGTTTTTT CAISDPGGRHTGELFF
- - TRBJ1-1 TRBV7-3 TGTGCCAGCAGCAGTGACGCACTGCTGAACACTGAAGCTTTCTTT CASSSDALLNTEAFF
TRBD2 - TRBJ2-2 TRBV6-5 TGTGCCAGCTCTCTAGCGGGATACACCGGGGAGCTGTTTTTT CASSLAGYTGELFF
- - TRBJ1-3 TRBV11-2 TGTGCCAGCAACGACGGGGGGGCGAGTACGCAAGGAAACACCATATATTTT CASNDGGASTQGNTIYF
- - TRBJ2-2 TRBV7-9 TGTGCCAGCAGAAAACCGGGACTTATCAACACCGGGGAGCTGTTTTTT CASRKPGLINTGELFF
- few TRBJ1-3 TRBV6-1 TGTGCCAGCAGTGAAGACATGGCCTCTGGAAACACCATATATTTT CASSEDMASGNTIYF
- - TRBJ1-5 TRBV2 TGTGCCAGCAGTGAAGGCTTGGGGAACCAGCCCCAGCATTTT CASSEGLGNQPQHF
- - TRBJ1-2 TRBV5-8 TGTGCCAGCAACAGACGAGGGGTGAACTATGGCTACACCTTC CASNRRGVNYGYTF
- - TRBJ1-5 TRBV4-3 TGCGCCAGCAGCCAAGACGGCTGGCAGCCCCAGCATTTT CASSQDGWQPQHF
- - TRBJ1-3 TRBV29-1 TGCAGCGTTACAGGGCCACCCTCTGGAAACACCATATATTTT CSVTGPPSGNTIYF
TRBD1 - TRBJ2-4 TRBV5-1 TGCGCCAGCAGCTTGGGACAGGGCATAGCCAAAAACATTCAGTACTTC CASSLGQGIAKNIQYF
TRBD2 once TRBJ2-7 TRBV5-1 TGCGCCAGCAGCTTGGCCGGGGGACTATACTCCTACGAGCAGTACTTC CASSLAGGLYSYEQYF